One sample yielded the 23 T cell receptor beta chains listed below, sequenced in a study of OX40 agonist ivuxolimab in advanced cancers. Measured with immunoSEQ multiplex PCR; TCRdb has only the in-frame clones, and not every one. This table has about 98,000 clones, roughly 93% appearing once. Source: CD4+ or CD8+ T cells sorted from blood, taken in a trial of the OX40 agonist ivuxolimab. These receptors originate from an adult with an advanced solid tumor such as melanoma, head and neck, liver or kidney cancer.

The chain's CDR3 is CASSSPGRKVEKLFF. Here the CDR3 DNA reads TGTGCCAGTAGTAGTCCGGGACGTAAAGTCGAAAAACTGTTTTTT. The rearrangement links TRBV19 to TRBJ1-4; weak D call: TRBD1 (5 bases). This CDR3 region has 15 residues. Trimming shortened V by 4 bases and J by 8 bases, and 17 bases separated the two germline ends. Germline CDR1 is LNHDA and CDR2 is SQIVND (reference sequence).

V usage is TRBV2 and J usage is TRBJ2-7, with D possibly being TRBD1 (5 bases). The germline V gene encodes CDR1 SNHLY and CDR2 FYNNEI. The CDR3 is made up of 14 amino acids. The ends were cut back, 2 bases at V and 3 bases at J, with 11 bases in the middle. CDR3 sequence reads: CASSEQGSSYEQYV. The CDR3 DNA follows: TGTGCCAGCAGTGAACAGGGCTCGAGCTACGAGCAGTACGTC.

The chain is built from TRBV30 and TRBJ2-5, with 7 bases aligning to TRBD2. The CDR3 consists of 12 residues. After removal of 3 bases from V and 4 bases from J, the junction contained 2 bases not matched to a gene. In germline, CDR1 is GTSNPN, CDR2 SVGIG (reference sequence). The CDR3: CAWSGLVETQYF. The CDR3 DNA reads as TGTGCCTGGAGCGGACTAGTAGAGACCCAGTACTTC. Together with reference TRBV30 and TRBJ2-5, the CDR3 gives the full variable domain: SQTIHQWPATLVQPVGSPLSLECTVEGTSNPNLYWYRQAAGRGLQLLFYSVGIGQISSEVPQNLSASRPQDRQFILSSKKLLLSDSGFYLCAWSGLVETQYFGPGTRLLVL.

The chain couples TRBV11-3 to TRBJ2-1; the D gene is possibly TRBD1 (6 bases). The germline CDR1 and CDR2 sequences are SGHNT and YENEEA. The CDR3 consists of 15 residues. Trimming removed 1 base from V and 2 bases from J, with 9 bases in between. The CDR3 sequence: CASSLGQDTYNEQFF. CDR3 coding DNA: TGTGCCAGCAGCTTAGGACAGGACACCTACAATGAGCAGTTCTTC.

The rearrangement uses TRBV2 and TRBJ1-5, with 7 bases identical to TRBD1. The germline V gene has CDR1 SNHLY and CDR2 FYNNEI. The CDR3 spans 13 residues. The V gene end was trimmed by 6 bases and the J gene end by 6 bases; junction bases not matched to a gene: 5. DNA of the CDR3: TGTGCCAGCAGCGACAGGGCAGGTCAGCCCCAGCATTTT. This translates into CASSDRAGQPQHF.

The chain joins TRBV6-1 to TRBJ1-5, with D hard to call. V lost 7 bases, J lost 2 bases, and 15 bases lay in between. The length of the CDR3 is 15 residues. Looked up from germline, CDR1 is MNHNS and CDR2 is SASEGT. CDR3 region: CASTSGPGGNQPQHF. The CDR3 DNA follows: TGTGCCAGCACCTCAGGCCCGGGCGGCAATCAGCCCCAGCATTTT.

This clone was counted only a few times. This chain joins TRBV30 and TRBJ1-1; maybe TRBD1 (5 bases). Trimming pared 0 bases from V and 0 bases from J, leaving 8 bases between. Germline values: CDR1 GTSNPN, CDR2 SVGIG (reference sequence). The length of the CDR3 is 14 residues. The CDR3 DNA sequence: TGTGCCTGGAGTGTGGTCAGGGTGAACACTGAAGCTTTCTTT. This translates into CAWSVVRVNTEAFF.

The chain links TRBV30 to TRBJ2-3, with D possibly TRBD2 on 5 matching bases. CDR1 and CDR2 from the germline V gene are GTSNPN and SVGIG (reference sequence). V shed 2 bases and J shed 2 bases, with 11 bases lying between them. CDR3 size: 14 residues. CDR3 in amino acids: CAWSPRTPTDTQYF. The CDR3 DNA follows: TGTGCCTGGAGTCCGAGGACTCCCACAGATACGCAGTATTTT.

The chain employs TRBV23-1 and TRBJ1-3, with TRBD1 identical over 7 bases. TRBV23-1 belongs to the ORF category, with a function that is uncertain. CDR3 length: 17 residues. V lost 4 bases, J lost 4 bases, and 13 bases stayed unmatched. CDR3 in DNA: TGCGCCAGCAGTCGGAGACAGGGCTCGGTCTCCGGAAACACCATATATTTT. Translated: CASSRRQGSVSGNTIYF.

The chain carries TRBV28 and TRBJ2-7; weak D call: TRBD2 (7 bases). The CDR3 is made up of 12 amino acids. V was shortened by 10 bases and J by 0 bases, with 10 bases between the two germline ends. In germline, CDR1 is MDHEN, CDR2 SYDVKM. CDR3 sequence reads: CATGGLSYEQYF. CDR3 nucleotides: TGTGCCACCGGGGGGCTCTCCTACGAGCAGTACTTC.

CDR3 DNA sequence: TGTGCCAGCAGTTATGGGGGAGGGTATTACGAGCAGTACGTC. This gives the protein CASSYGGGYYEQYV. The gene calls are TRBV6-6 and TRBJ2-7; 7 nucleotides line up with TRBD2. This CDR3 is built from 14 residues. The V gene end was trimmed by 3 bases and the J gene end by 4 bases; junction bases not matched to a gene: 6. CDR1 and CDR2 from the germline V gene are MNHNY and SVGAGI (reference sequence).

CDR3 bases: TGTGCCAGCAGGAGACAGGGAGCCCCCTACGAGCAGTACGTC. Protein product: CASRRQGAPYEQYV. The rearrangement joins TRBV6-5 to TRBJ2-7, with 7 bases matching TRBD1. Trimming took 6 bases from V and 2 from J; bases not matched to a gene: 7. Per the germline V gene, CDR1 is MNHEY and CDR2 is SVGAGI. The CDR3 runs 14 residues.

This chain connects TRBV2 to TRBJ2-3; D might be TRBD2 (6 bases). Trimming cost V 3 bases and J 4 bases, with 17 bases left between them. The CDR3 contains 16 residues. Germline loops: CDR1 SNHLY, CDR2 FYNNEI. The CDR3 region is CASSEGGRFLADTQYF. CDR3 bases: TGTGCCAGCAGTGAGGGGGGTAGGTTTTTAGCAGATACGCAGTATTTT.

This chain connects TRBV28 to TRBJ2-4; D may be TRBD1 (6 bases). Trimming removed 10 bases at V and 2 bases at J, with 15 bases between. Germline values: CDR1 MDHEN, CDR2 SYDVKM. The CDR3 runs 14 residues. The CDR3 here is CATRGRGTKNIQYF. The DNA of the CDR3 is TGTGCCACCAGGGGCAGGGGAACCAAAAACATTCAGTACTTC.

The chain employs TRBV4-2 and TRBJ1-2; 9 bases match TRBD1. The CDR3 spans 16 residues. Germline CDR1 is LGHNA and CDR2 is YNFKEQ. Trimming at V came to 1 base and at J to 4 bases, leaving 7 bases not matched to a gene. The CDR3 region has the DNA TGTGCCAGCAGCCAAGGGGGACAGGGAGTGGGCTATGGCTACACCTTC. Residues: CASSQGGQGVGYGYTF.

This chain links TRBV4-1 with TRBJ2-3; possibly TRBD1 for D (6 bases). The CDR3 is 16 residues long. V was clipped by 2 bases and J by 7 bases, with 19 bases between them. Looked up from germline, CDR1 is MGHRA and CDR2 is YSYEKL. In DNA form, the CDR3 reads TGCGCCAGCAGCCAATTAATCGGGACATCAGATAATACGCAGTATTTT. Its translation is CASSQLIGTSDNTQYF.

CDR3 sequence (DNA): TGTGCCACCAGCAGATCGTTCGGGGGGGCATACAATGAGCAGTTCTTC. Translation gives CATSRSFGGAYNEQFF. The chain links TRBV15 to TRBJ2-1; 8 bases match TRBD2. V dropped 2 bases and J dropped 4; count of bases not matched to a gene: 7. The germline V gene has CDR1 LNHNV and CDR2 YYDKDF (reference sequence). The CDR3 contains 16 residues.

The V gene is TRBV25-1, the J gene TRBJ1-2; tentatively, D is TRBD1 (5 bases). Trimming took 3 bases from V and 3 from J, leaving 17 bases between them. The CDR3 sequence is 16 residues long. CDR1 is MGHDK, CDR2 SYGVNS, per germline. CDR3 nucleotides: TGTGCCAGCAGTGACCCACGACGAGGGGTGGACTATGGCTACACCTTC. Translated, it gives CASSDPRRGVDYGYTF.

The chain has TRBV7-3 and TRBJ1-2, with 8 bases lining up with TRBD1. The ends lost 4 bases at V and 4 bases at J; junction bases unmatched: 2. Germline V gene lookup returns CDR1 SGHTA and CDR2 FQGTGA. The CDR3 contains 13 residues. CDR3 DNA sequence: TGTGCCAGCAGCTCCGACAGGGGCTATGGCTACACCTTC. Translation: CASSSDRGYGYTF.

This sequence joins TRBV30 and TRBJ1-5, with a possible D match to TRBD1 (6 bases). This CDR3 is 14 amino acids long. The germline V and J ends were trimmed by 5 bases and 2 bases, with 13 bases remaining between them. Germline lookup yields CDR1 GTSNPN and CDR2 SVGIG (reference sequence). The CDR3 here is CAWGGGLGNQPQHF. The CDR3 DNA follows: TGTGCCTGGGGCGGGGGCCTGGGCAATCAGCCCCAGCATTTT. Full variable domain (missing parts from reference TRBV30 and TRBJ1-5): SQTIHQWPATLVQPVGSPLSLECTVEGTSNPNLYWYRQAAGRGLQLLFYSVGIGQISSEVPQNLSASRPQDRQFILSSKKLLLSDSGFYLCAWGGGLGNQPQHFGDGTRLSIL.

The chain couples TRBV5-1 to TRBJ2-3; TRBD2 agrees at 9 bases. Germline CDR1 is SGHRS and CDR2 is YFSETQ. Unmatched junction bases numbered 3, after V lost 0 bases and J lost 4 bases. The CDR3 loop spans 15 amino acids. The CDR3 DNA follows: TGCGCCAGCAGCTTGGTGGGACTAGCTGCAGATACGCAGTATTTT. It translates to CASSLVGLAADTQYF.

In its sample, this clone was seen once. The chain is built from TRBV6-6 and TRBJ2-2; 7 bases match TRBD2. CDR1 and CDR2 (germline): MNHNY, SVGAGI (reference sequence). J lost 5 bases, V lost 7 bases, and 10 bases had no gene match. This CDR3 region has 15 residues. The CDR3 bases are TGTGCCAGCACGGGGGAGGGAGTGGGGACCGGGGAGCTGTTTTTT. Encoded protein: CASTGEGVGTGELFF.

The chain links TRBV4-3 to TRBJ2-3; TRBD2 matches at 10 bases. CDR3 length equals 17 residues. From germline, CDR1 is LGHNA and CDR2 YSLEER. Trimming took 1 base from V and 4 from J; bases not matched to a gene: 8. The CDR3 loop is CASSQVLSSGSPDTQYF. As DNA, the CDR3 is TGCGCCAGCAGCCAAGTGTTGTCTAGCGGGAGCCCAGATACGCAGTATTTT.